This is a list of T cell receptor beta chains from one sample in a study of metastatic and nonmetastatic thyroid tumors. TCRdb re-called the PCR reads via MiXCR. This sample has 30,000 to 35,000 clones, with around a third found just once. The sequenced material came from tumor tissue. These receptors all stem from a female donor with papillary thyroid cancer or a benign thyroid nodule (not recorded which). Some clones in this sample may be carry-over from other donors' samples. Both conserved end residues are part of each CDR3. Each record gives: J gene, V gene, D gene, clone size, CDR3 DNA, CDR3 protein. A D gene is named only where the DNA matches it firmly. Expanded clones get a size class; other rows say once, few or many, or leave the size out.

j_gene: TRBJ1-1
v_gene: TRBV20-1
d_gene: -
abundance: -
CDR3nt: TGCAGTGCTAGCGGCCGACGGACTGAAGCTTTCTTT
CDR3aa: CSASGRRTEAFF

j_gene: TRBJ2-2
v_gene: TRBV5-5
d_gene: -
abundance: few
CDR3nt: TGTGCCAGCAGGGCTCTAGGAACCGGGGAGCTGTTTTTT
CDR3aa: CASRALGTGELFF

j_gene: TRBJ1-5
v_gene: TRBV2
d_gene: -
abundance: once
CDR3nt: TGTGCCAGCAGTGAAAGGGGTAGGGTAAGCAATCAGCCCCAGCATTTT
CDR3aa: CASSERGRVSNQPQHF

j_gene: TRBJ2-2
v_gene: TRBV11-2
d_gene: -
abundance: -
CDR3nt: TGTGCCAGCAGCTTAGGGGGTAGTAAGAACACCGGGGAGCTGTTTTTT
CDR3aa: CASSLGGSKNTGELFF

j_gene: TRBJ2-1
v_gene: TRBV7-2
d_gene: TRBD2
abundance: -
CDR3nt: TGTGCCAGCAGCTTAGCCCAGCTAGCGGATATGACAAGGGAGCAGTTCTTC
CDR3aa: CASSLAQLADMTREQFF

j_gene: TRBJ1-1
v_gene: TRBV6-1
d_gene: -
abundance: -
CDR3nt: TGTGCCAGCAGTCCATCTCAGAGGAACACTGAAGCTTTCTTT
CDR3aa: CASSPSQRNTEAFF

j_gene: TRBJ2-7
v_gene: TRBV19
d_gene: -
abundance: few
CDR3nt: TGTGCCAGTAGGGGGCAGGGATCCTACGAGCAGTACTTC
CDR3aa: CASRGQGSYEQYF

j_gene: TRBJ2-1
v_gene: TRBV19
d_gene: TRBD2
abundance: -
CDR3nt: TGTGCCAGTAGTATCTCAGCGGGAGATGAGCAGTTCTTC
CDR3aa: CASSISAGDEQFF

j_gene: TRBJ1-2
v_gene: TRBV6-1
d_gene: -
abundance: -
CDR3nt: TGTGCCAGCAGTGAAGACGGAGTTTATGGCTACACCTTC
CDR3aa: CASSEDGVYGYTF

j_gene: TRBJ1-3
v_gene: TRBV10-3
d_gene: -
abundance: -
CDR3nt: TGTGCCATCAGTCAAACCGGGACCGTCTCTGGAAACACCATATATTTT
CDR3aa: CAISQTGTVSGNTIYF

j_gene: TRBJ1-1
v_gene: TRBV28
d_gene: -
abundance: -
CDR3nt: TGTGCGGGGGGGTATACTGAAGCTTTCTTT
CDR3aa: CAGGYTEAFF

j_gene: TRBJ2-2
v_gene: TRBV19
d_gene: TRBD2
abundance: -
CDR3nt: TGTGCCAGTACCCGGCTAGCGGGAAACACCGGGGAGCTGTTTTTT
CDR3aa: CASTRLAGNTGELFF

j_gene: TRBJ2-7
v_gene: TRBV27
d_gene: TRBD2
abundance: -
CDR3nt: TGTGCCAGCAGCGGACTAGCGGGAGATCTAAACCTCTACGAGCAGTACTTC
CDR3aa: CASSGLAGDLNLYEQYF

j_gene: TRBJ2-1
v_gene: TRBV6-1
d_gene: TRBD2
abundance: few
CDR3nt: TGTGCCAGCAAAACGGGCGGGGGTGAGCAGTTCTTC
CDR3aa: CASKTGGGEQFF

j_gene: TRBJ2-3
v_gene: TRBV14
d_gene: TRBD2
abundance: -
CDR3nt: TGTGCCAGCAGCACCGGTCTAGCGGGAGGAGCAGATACGCAGTATTTT
CDR3aa: CASSTGLAGGADTQYF

j_gene: TRBJ2-2
v_gene: TRBV11-3
d_gene: -
abundance: few
CDR3nt: TGTGCCAGCAGCCCTCCGGGACCCCTGGGGCTCGGGGAGCTGTTTTTT
CDR3aa: CASSPPGPLGLGELFF

j_gene: TRBJ1-6
v_gene: TRBV5-1
d_gene: -
abundance: few
CDR3nt: TGCGCCAGCAGCTATGACAGTCATAATTCACCCCTCCACTTT
CDR3aa: CASSYDSHNSPLHF

j_gene: TRBJ2-1
v_gene: TRBV5-1
d_gene: TRBD2
abundance: -
CDR3nt: TGCGCCAGCAACGGACTAGCGGGAGACGGTGAGCAGTTCTTC
CDR3aa: CASNGLAGDGEQFF

j_gene: TRBJ1-1
v_gene: TRBV10-3
d_gene: TRBD1
abundance: -
CDR3nt: TGTGCCATCTTCCAGGGGACAGTTTTGAACACTGAAGCTTTCTTT
CDR3aa: CAIFQGTVLNTEAFF

j_gene: TRBJ2-5
v_gene: TRBV12-3/TRBV12-4
d_gene: TRBD2
abundance: few
CDR3nt: TGTGCCAGCAGTTCCCCTAGCGGAGAGACCCAGTACTTC
CDR3aa: CASSSPSGETQYF

j_gene: TRBJ1-1
v_gene: TRBV6-5
d_gene: TRBD1
abundance: -
CDR3nt: TGTGCCAGCAGTTACTCGATCGGACAGGGGGTAATTGGCACTGAAGCTTTCTTT
CDR3aa: CASSYSIGQGVIGTEAFF

j_gene: TRBJ1-1
v_gene: TRBV11-2
d_gene: -
abundance: -
CDR3nt: TGTGCCAGCAGCCCGGACAGAAAGAACACTGAAGCTTTCTTT
CDR3aa: CASSPDRKNTEAFF

j_gene: TRBJ1-1
v_gene: TRBV6-1
d_gene: -
abundance: -
CDR3nt: TGTGCCAGCACCCCCTGGCAGGGAGGGGTAGCTTTCTTT
CDR3aa: CASTPWQGGVAFF

j_gene: TRBJ2-1
v_gene: TRBV7-9
d_gene: -
abundance: -
CDR3nt: TGTGCCAGCAGCTCCAGAGGGCCTGATGAGCAGTTCTTC
CDR3aa: CASSSRGPDEQFF

j_gene: TRBJ2-2
v_gene: TRBV7-2
d_gene: TRBD2
abundance: -
CDR3nt: TGTGCCAGCAGCTTAGCTCCGGGACTAGCGAGCGGGGAGCTGTTTTTT
CDR3aa: CASSLAPGLASGELFF

j_gene: TRBJ2-3
v_gene: TRBV11-2
d_gene: -
abundance: -
CDR3nt: TGTGCCAGCAGCTTCGGCTCGACCGGAGATACGCAGTATTTT
CDR3aa: CASSFGSTGDTQYF

j_gene: TRBJ1-2
v_gene: TRBV6-1
d_gene: -
abundance: many
CDR3nt: TGTGCCAGCAGCCCGGGGCCTAACTATGGCTACACCTTC
CDR3aa: CASSPGPNYGYTF

j_gene: TRBJ1-2
v_gene: TRBV18
d_gene: -
abundance: -
CDR3nt: TGTGCCAGCTCAGCGCCCCAAGCACTCCGCTACACCTTC
CDR3aa: CASSAPQALRYTF

j_gene: TRBJ2-3
v_gene: TRBV6-1
d_gene: -
abundance: few
CDR3nt: TGTGCCAGCAGGCCGGGACCCAGCACAGATACGCAGTATTTT
CDR3aa: CASRPGPSTDTQYF

j_gene: TRBJ1-1
v_gene: TRBV28
d_gene: TRBD1
abundance: few
CDR3nt: TGTGCCAGCAGCTATAGGGGTAACAGGGGTACTGAAGCTTTCTTT
CDR3aa: CASSYRGNRGTEAFF

j_gene: TRBJ1-3
v_gene: TRBV3-1
d_gene: -
abundance: -
CDR3nt: TGTGCCAGCAAAAGCTCTGGAAACACCATATATTTT
CDR3aa: CASKSSGNTIYF

j_gene: TRBJ1-1
v_gene: TRBV7-3
d_gene: -
abundance: -
CDR3nt: TGTGCCAGCAGCCCCGGAGGCCCATTGAACACTGAAGCTTTCTTT
CDR3aa: CASSPGGPLNTEAFF

j_gene: TRBJ2-1
v_gene: TRBV6-2/TRBV6-3
d_gene: -
abundance: few
CDR3nt: TGTGCCAGCAGTTACTCTCTAGAGGGTAATGAGCAGTTCTTC
CDR3aa: CASSYSLEGNEQFF

j_gene: TRBJ1-1
v_gene: TRBV5-1
d_gene: -
abundance: -
CDR3nt: TGCGCCAGCAGCCCCCTGGGTTCGAACACTGAAGCTTTCTTT
CDR3aa: CASSPLGSNTEAFF

j_gene: TRBJ1-6
v_gene: TRBV20-1
d_gene: -
abundance: once
CDR3nt: TGCAGTGCCGAGAGGGATAGCTCCTATAATTCACCCCTCCACTTT
CDR3aa: CSAERDSSYNSPLHF

j_gene: TRBJ2-7
v_gene: TRBV6-1
d_gene: TRBD2
abundance: -
CDR3nt: TGTGCCAGCAGACCTCCAATAGGGACTAGCGGCACCATCGAGCAGTACTTC
CDR3aa: CASRPPIGTSGTIEQYF

j_gene: TRBJ2-2
v_gene: TRBV11-2
d_gene: -
abundance: -
CDR3nt: TGTGCCAGCAGCTTACTAGCCGGGGAGCTGTTTTTT
CDR3aa: CASSLLAGELFF

j_gene: TRBJ1-1
v_gene: TRBV20-1
d_gene: TRBD1
abundance: few
CDR3nt: TGCAGTCCTCGACAGGGGGCAATGACTGAAGCTTTCTTT
CDR3aa: CSPRQGAMTEAFF

j_gene: TRBJ1-1
v_gene: TRBV7-9
d_gene: -
abundance: -
CDR3nt: TGTGCCAGCAGCTTGGACGGTGACACTGAAGCTTTCTTT
CDR3aa: CASSLDGDTEAFF

j_gene: TRBJ2-7
v_gene: TRBV20-1
d_gene: TRBD2
abundance: few
CDR3nt: TGCAGTGCTAGAGGGGCCAGCGGGGCCACCTACGAGCAGTACTTC
CDR3aa: CSARGASGATYEQYF

j_gene: TRBJ2-7
v_gene: TRBV11-2
d_gene: -
abundance: once
CDR3nt: TGTGCCAGCAGCTTAAACACTCAGCCCAACGAGCAGTACTTC
CDR3aa: CASSLNTQPNEQYF

j_gene: TRBJ1-4
v_gene: TRBV12-3/TRBV12-4
d_gene: -
abundance: few
CDR3nt: TGTGCCAGCAGTTTAAGACATCAAGAAAAACTGTTTTTT
CDR3aa: CASSLRHQEKLFF

j_gene: TRBJ1-2
v_gene: TRBV6-1
d_gene: -
abundance: -
CDR3nt: TGTGCCAGCAGTACATTACGGGACTTAGCTAACTATGGCTACACCTTC
CDR3aa: CASSTLRDLANYGYTF

j_gene: TRBJ2-7
v_gene: TRBV6-1
d_gene: TRBD1
abundance: -
CDR3nt: TGTGCCAGCAGTCGCCCGGGGGACAGGGGGTTCCACGAGCAGTACTTC
CDR3aa: CASSRPGDRGFHEQYF

j_gene: TRBJ1-6
v_gene: TRBV6-1
d_gene: TRBD1
abundance: few
CDR3nt: TGTGCCAGCAGTCGGGGGACAGAGAATTCACCCCTCCACTTT
CDR3aa: CASSRGTENSPLHF

j_gene: TRBJ1-1
v_gene: TRBV11-2
d_gene: TRBD1
abundance: -
CDR3nt: TGTGCCAGCAGATTAGGGGGCAGAGGGTTGAAGACTGAAGCTTTCTTT
CDR3aa: CASRLGGRGLKTEAFF

j_gene: TRBJ2-1
v_gene: TRBV5-1
d_gene: -
abundance: few
CDR3nt: TGCGCCAGCTGGTCCGGGAGAAGCTCCTACAATGAGCAGTTCTTC
CDR3aa: CASWSGRSSYNEQFF

j_gene: TRBJ2-7
v_gene: TRBV30
d_gene: TRBD1
abundance: -
CDR3nt: TGTGCCTGGAGAGACCGGGACAGGGGCCACGAGCAGTACTTC
CDR3aa: CAWRDRDRGHEQYF

j_gene: TRBJ2-2
v_gene: TRBV6-1
d_gene: TRBD1
abundance: -
CDR3nt: TGTGCCAGCGGGGACAGGGGGCTTAGCACCGGGGAGCTGTTTTTT
CDR3aa: CASGDRGLSTGELFF

j_gene: TRBJ1-5
v_gene: TRBV19
d_gene: -
abundance: -
CDR3nt: TGTGCCAGTAGTCTCACGGGAGGAGGTAGCAATCAGCCCCAGCATTTT
CDR3aa: CASSLTGGGSNQPQHF

j_gene: TRBJ1-6
v_gene: TRBV18
d_gene: TRBD1
abundance: -
CDR3nt: TGTGCCAGCTCAACTGACACAGGGGGCCAGTCACCCCTCCACTTT
CDR3aa: CASSTDTGGQSPLHF

j_gene: TRBJ1-4
v_gene: TRBV27
d_gene: -
abundance: -
CDR3nt: TGTGCCAGCAGTAGGCAGGGTGTTGAAAAACTGTTTTTT
CDR3aa: CASSRQGVEKLFF

j_gene: TRBJ1-2
v_gene: TRBV5-1
d_gene: -
abundance: once
CDR3nt: TGCGCCAGCAGCGGCGGGACGAGGGTTGTCGACTATGGCTACACCTTC
CDR3aa: CASSGGTRVVDYGYTF